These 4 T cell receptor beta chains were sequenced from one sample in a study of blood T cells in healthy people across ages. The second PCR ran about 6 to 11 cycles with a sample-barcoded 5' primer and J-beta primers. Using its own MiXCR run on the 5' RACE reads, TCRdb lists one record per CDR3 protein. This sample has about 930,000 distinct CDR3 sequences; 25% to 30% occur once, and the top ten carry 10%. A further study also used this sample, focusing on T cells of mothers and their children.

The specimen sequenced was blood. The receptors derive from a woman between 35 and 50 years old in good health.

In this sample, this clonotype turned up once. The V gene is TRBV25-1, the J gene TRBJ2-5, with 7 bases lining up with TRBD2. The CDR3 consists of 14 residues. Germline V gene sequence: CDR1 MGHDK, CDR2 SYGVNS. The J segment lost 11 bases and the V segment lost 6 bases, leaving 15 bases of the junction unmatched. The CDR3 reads CASSPGPGGNEQYF. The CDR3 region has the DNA TGTGCCAGCAGCCCCGGTCCGGGGGGTAATGAGCAGTACTTC.

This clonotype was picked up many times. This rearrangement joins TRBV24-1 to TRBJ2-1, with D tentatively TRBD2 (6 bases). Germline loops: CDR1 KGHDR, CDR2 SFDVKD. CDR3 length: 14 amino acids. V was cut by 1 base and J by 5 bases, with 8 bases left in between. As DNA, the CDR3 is TGTGCCACCAGTGATTTAGGAGGGAACAATGAGCAGTTCTTC. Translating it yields CATSDLGGNNEQFF.

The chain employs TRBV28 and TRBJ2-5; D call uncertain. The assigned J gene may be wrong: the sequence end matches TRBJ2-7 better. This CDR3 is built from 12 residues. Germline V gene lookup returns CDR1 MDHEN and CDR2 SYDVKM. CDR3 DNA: TGTGCCAGCAGTTTATCGGTAAACGAGCAGTACTTC. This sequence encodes CASSLSVNEQYF.

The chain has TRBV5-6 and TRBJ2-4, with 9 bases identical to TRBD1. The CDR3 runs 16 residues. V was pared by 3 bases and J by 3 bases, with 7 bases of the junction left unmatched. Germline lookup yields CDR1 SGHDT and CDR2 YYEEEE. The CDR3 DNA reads TGTGCCAGCAGCTGGGGGAGACAGGGGGTCAAAAACATTCAGTACTTC. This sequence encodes CASSWGRQGVKNIQYF.